The next 10 T cell receptor beta chains were all read from a single sample in a study of shared clonotypes between healthy human individuals. Sequencing was performed with immunoSEQ multiplex PCR; in TCRdb, only in-frame clones are kept and a portion is missing. The sample yields 2 million to 2.5 million clones, around 92% seen once. The source material was naive CD4+ T cells from PBMCs. Regarding subset: CD45RA+ positively selected. Source of these receptors: a man in his late teens or twenties in good health. Some clones in this sample may be carry-over from other donors' samples.

The V and J genes are TRBV14 and TRBJ2-2, with 9 bases fitting TRBD2. This CDR3 has 19 residues. The germline CDR1 and CDR2 sequences are SGHDN and FVKESK. Germline trimming cut 0 bases from V and 6 bases from J; bases unmatched to any gene: 14. CDR3 sequence: CASSQDEGVIAGVSGELFF. The CDR3 DNA reads TGTGCCAGCAGCCAAGACGAAGGGGTAATAGCGGGAGTTTCCGGGGAGCTGTTTTTT.

This rearrangement joins TRBV10-1 to TRBJ2-3, with a weak D call TRBD1 (6 bases). The CDR3 sequence is 15 residues long. Trimming left V 4 bases short and J 5 bases short, with 16 bases between. From germline, CDR1 is WNHNN and CDR2 SYGVQD (reference sequence). The CDR3 DNA reads TGCGCCAGCAGTGGCTCGTGGGGGCATCAAGATACGCAGTATTTT. It yields the protein CASSGSWGHQDTQYF.

The chain joins TRBV11-2 to TRBJ2-7; 9 bases line up with TRBD1. CDR3 length: 15 residues. The germline V gene has CDR1 SGHAT and CDR2 FQNNGV. With V trimmed by 5 bases and J by 1 base, 6 bases remained unmatched. In DNA form, the CDR3 reads TGTGCCAGCAGCACTCCGGACAGGGGTTCCTACGAGCAGTACTTC. Amino acids: CASSTPDRGSYEQYF.

The CDR3 region is CASSLRVGDHDGTEAFF. The DNA for the CDR3 is TGTGCCAGCAGTTTAAGGGTAGGGGACCATGACGGCACTGAAGCTTTCTTT. The rearrangement joins TRBV27 to TRBJ1-1, with D maybe TRBD1 (5 bases). The CDR3 sequence is 17 residues long. V lost 2 bases and J 4 bases, leaving 20 bases between the germline ends. Germline CDR1 reads MNHEY; CDR2 reads SMNVEV (reference sequence).

The chain employs TRBV15 and TRBJ1-2, with 11 positions matching TRBD1. Trimming removed 0 bases from V and 1 base from J; junction bases left unmatched: 4. In germline, CDR1 is LNHNV, CDR2 YYDKDF (reference sequence). The length of the CDR3 is 17 residues. For the CDR3, the DNA is TGTGCCACCAGCAGAGATTGGGACAGGGGGATTAACTATGGCTACACCTTC. As protein: CATSRDWDRGINYGYTF.

The J gene is TRBJ1-2, the V gene TRBV30; D remains unclear. The CDR3 has 14 amino acids. V lost 3 bases and J lost 4, with 15 bases in between. Per the germline V gene, CDR1 is GTSNPN and CDR2 is SVGIG (reference sequence). CDR3 DNA: TGTGCCTGGAGGAGAGGGAACTCGGGCTATGGCTACACCTTC. This translates into CAWRRGNSGYGYTF.

The chain has TRBV7-2 and TRBJ1-1; D gene unclear. The germline V gene has CDR1 SGHTA and CDR2 FQGNSA. This CDR3 is 16 amino acids long. The V gene lost 3 bases and the J gene lost 1 base, with 15 bases spanning the gap. The CDR3 coding sequence is TGTGCCAGCAGCTTGATCGTCCTGGCCCCGAACACTGAAGCTTTCTTT. This translates into CASSLIVLAPNTEAFF. The full variable domain, completed using reference TRBV7-2 and TRBJ1-1, is GAGVSQSPSNKVTEKGKDVELRCDPISGHTALYWYRQSLGQGLEFLIYFQGNSAPDKSGLPSDRFSAERTGGSVSTLTIQRTQQEDSAVYLCASSLIVLAPNTEAFFGQGTRLTVV.

This clone was seen just once. The genes are TRBV5-4 and TRBJ1-2; 9 nucleotides line up with TRBD1. Germline trimming cut 3 bases from V and 4 bases from J; bases unmatched to any gene: 10. Germline V gives CDR1 SGHNT, CDR2 YYREEE (reference sequence). CDR3 length: 16 amino acids. This CDR3 is CASSSRQGVMIYGYTF. The DNA for the CDR3 is TGTGCCAGCAGCTCCAGACAGGGGGTAATGATCTATGGCTACACCTTC.

A remark on this clone: Sequence at one end of the junction differs from germline and may be a read error. The chain couples TRBV5-3 to TRBJ2-2; D gene unclear. TRBV5-3 carries the ORF label, with uncertain function. CDR3 length: 13 amino acids. In nucleotides, the CDR3 is TGTGCCAGCAGCTTGGACCACACCGGGGAGCTGTTTTTT. Amino acid sequence: CASSLDHTGELFF.

About this clone: Relative to the germline gene, one junction end is altered; a read error may explain this. The chain combines TRBV7-8 with TRBJ2-1, with 8 bases aligning to TRBD2. This CDR3 has 16 residues. The germline CDR1 and CDR2 sequences are SGHVS and FQNEAQ. CDR3 DNA: TGTGCCAGCAGCCCCGGACTAGCTCTCTCCCACAATGAGCAGTTCTTC. Translated, it gives CASSPGLALSHNEQFF. Complete variable domain (other parts from reference TRBV7-8 and TRBJ2-1): GAGVSQSPRYKVAKRGQDVALRCDPISGHVSLFWYQQALGQGPEFLTYFQNEAQLDKSGLPSDRFFAERPEGSVSTLKIQRTQQEDSAVYLCASSPGLALSHNEQFFGPGTRLTVL.